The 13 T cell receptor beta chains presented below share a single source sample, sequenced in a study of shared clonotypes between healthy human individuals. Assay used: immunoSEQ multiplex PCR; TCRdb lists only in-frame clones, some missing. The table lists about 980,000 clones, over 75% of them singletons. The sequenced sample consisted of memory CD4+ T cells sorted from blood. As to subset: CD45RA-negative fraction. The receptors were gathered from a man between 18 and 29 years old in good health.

The CDR3 is CASSIKVLGTEAFF. The CDR3, as DNA: TGTGCCAGTAGTATCAAGGTATTAGGCACTGAAGCTTTCTTT. The chain recombines TRBV19 with TRBJ1-1, with D uncertain. The V gene's germline CDR1 is LNHDA and CDR2 SQIVND (reference sequence). This CDR3 is built from 14 residues. Trimming stripped 3 bases from V and 4 bases from J, with 12 bases between. The full variable domain, rest sourced from reference TRBV19 and TRBJ1-1, is DGGITQSPKYLFRKEGQNVTLSCEQNLNHDAMYWYRQDPGQGLRLIYYSQIVNDFQKGDIAEGYSVSREKKESFPLTVTSAQKNPTAFYLCASSIKVLGTEAFFGQGTRLTVV.

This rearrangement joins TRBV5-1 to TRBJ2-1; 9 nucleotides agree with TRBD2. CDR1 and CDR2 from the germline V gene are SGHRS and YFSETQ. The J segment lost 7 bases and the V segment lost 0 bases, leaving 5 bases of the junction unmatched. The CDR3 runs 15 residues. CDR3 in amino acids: CASSLEGTSLNEQFF. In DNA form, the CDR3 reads TGCGCCAGCAGCTTGGAGGGGACTAGCTTAAATGAGCAGTTCTTC.

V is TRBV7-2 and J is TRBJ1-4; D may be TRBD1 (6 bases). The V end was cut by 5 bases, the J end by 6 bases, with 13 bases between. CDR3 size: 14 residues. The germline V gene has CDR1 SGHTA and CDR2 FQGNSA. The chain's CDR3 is CASSPTRGDEKLFF. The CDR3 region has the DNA TGTGCCAGCAGCCCCACCAGGGGTGATGAAAAACTGTTTTTT.

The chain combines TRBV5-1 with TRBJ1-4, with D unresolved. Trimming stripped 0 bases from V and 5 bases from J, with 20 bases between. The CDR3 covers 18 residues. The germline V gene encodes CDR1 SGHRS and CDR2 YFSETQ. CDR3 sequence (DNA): TGCGCCAGCAGCTTGGGCCCCTTTTATACAGCTCGAAATGAAAAACTGTTTTTT. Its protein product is CASSLGPFYTARNEKLFF.

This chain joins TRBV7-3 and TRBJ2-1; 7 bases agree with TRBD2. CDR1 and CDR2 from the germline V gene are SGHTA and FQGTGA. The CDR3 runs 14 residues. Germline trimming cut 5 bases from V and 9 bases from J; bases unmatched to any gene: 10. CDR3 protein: CASSPTGLVGEQFF. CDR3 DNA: TGTGCCAGCAGCCCCACCGGACTAGTCGGTGAGCAGTTCTTC. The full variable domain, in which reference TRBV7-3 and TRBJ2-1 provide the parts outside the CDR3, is GAGVSQTPSNKVTEKGKYVELRCDPISGHTALYWYRQSLGQGPEFLIYFQGTGAADDSGLPNDRFFAVRPEGSVSTLKIQRTERGDSAVYLCASSPTGLVGEQFFGPGTRLTVL.

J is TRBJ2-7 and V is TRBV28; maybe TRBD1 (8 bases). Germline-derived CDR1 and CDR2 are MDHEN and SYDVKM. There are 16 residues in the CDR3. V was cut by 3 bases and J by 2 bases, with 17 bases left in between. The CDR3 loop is CASSFAGAGGTYEQYF. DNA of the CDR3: TGTGCCAGCAGTTTTGCGGGGGCAGGGGGCACCTACGAGCAGTACTTC.

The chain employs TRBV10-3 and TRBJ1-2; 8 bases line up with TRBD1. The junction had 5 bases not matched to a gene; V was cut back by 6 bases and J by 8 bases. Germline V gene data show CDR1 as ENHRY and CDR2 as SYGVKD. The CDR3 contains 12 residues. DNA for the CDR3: TGTGCCATCAGGACAGGGGCTTGGGGCTACACCTTC. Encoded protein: CAIRTGAWGYTF.

DNA for the CDR3: TGTGCCAGCAGCCAAGGGGGACTAGCGGGTGCCGCGGATACGCAGTATTTT. It is translated as CASSQGGLAGAADTQYF. The chain carries TRBV4-2 and TRBJ2-3, with 12 bases identical to TRBD2. Germline V CDR1 and CDR2: LGHNA, YNFKEQ. The CDR3 is 17 amino acids. V was clipped by 1 base and J by 6 bases; unmatched bases: 8.

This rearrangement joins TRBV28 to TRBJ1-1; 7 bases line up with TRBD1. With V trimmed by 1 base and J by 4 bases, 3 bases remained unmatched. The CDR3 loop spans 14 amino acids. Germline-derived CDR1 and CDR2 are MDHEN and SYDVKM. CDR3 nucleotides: TGTGCCAGCAGTTTATACCCAGGGGGCACTGAAGCTTTCTTT. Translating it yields CASSLYPGGTEAFF.

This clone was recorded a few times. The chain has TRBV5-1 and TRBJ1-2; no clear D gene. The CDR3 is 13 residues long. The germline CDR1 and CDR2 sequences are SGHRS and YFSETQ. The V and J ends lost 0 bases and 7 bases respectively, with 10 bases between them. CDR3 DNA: TGCGCCAGCAGCTTGGATCCGAACCGTGGCTACACCTTC. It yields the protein CASSLDPNRGYTF.

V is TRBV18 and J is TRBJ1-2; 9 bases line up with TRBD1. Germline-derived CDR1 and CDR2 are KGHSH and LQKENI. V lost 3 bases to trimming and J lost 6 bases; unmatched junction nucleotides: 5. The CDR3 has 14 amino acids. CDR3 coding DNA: TGTGCCAGCTCACCCGGGACAGGGTGGGATGGCTACACCTTC. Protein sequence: CASSPGTGWDGYTF.

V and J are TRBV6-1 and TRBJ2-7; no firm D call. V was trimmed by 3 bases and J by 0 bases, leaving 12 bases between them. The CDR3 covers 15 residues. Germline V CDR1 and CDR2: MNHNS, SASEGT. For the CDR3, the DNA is TGTGCCAGCAGTGACCCATGGGTGAGCTCCTACGAGCAGTACTTC. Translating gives CASSDPWVSSYEQYF.

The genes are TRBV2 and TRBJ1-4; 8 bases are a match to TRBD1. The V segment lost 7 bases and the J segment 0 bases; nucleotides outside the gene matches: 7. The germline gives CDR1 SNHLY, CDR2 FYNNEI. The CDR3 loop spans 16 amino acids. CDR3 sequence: CASKPGQGATNEKLFF. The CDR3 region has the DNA TGTGCCAGCAAACCCGGACAGGGTGCAACTAATGAAAAACTGTTTTTT.